This T cell receptor beta chain came from a study of T-cell reconstitution after alpha-beta-depleted transplantation in children. Broader study findings: Where some patients showed high TCRbeta diversity at day 60, it came from recipient T cells and thymic progenitors that had survived.

Germline trimming cut 0 bases from V and 1 base from J; bases unmatched to any gene: 7. CDR3 length equals 17 residues. Germline loops: CDR1 LGHNA, CDR2 YSLEER. Unique molecular identifiers tagged the TCRbeta library. TCRdb independently ran MiXCR on the PCR reads; one entry per CDR3 protein. The table shows under 750,000 distinct CDR3 sequences, with 20% to 25% occurring only once. Concerning this clonotype: Its antigen is still unknown.

This TCR came from a boy in the first two years of life who had a stem cell transplant for acute myeloid leukemia, so the T cells may come from the graft donor. This specimen consisted of PBMCs, mostly from graft donor cells, obtained 360 days after TCRalphabeta/CD19-depleted stem cell transplant. The genes are TRBV4-3 and TRBJ2-3; 7 bases line up with TRBD2. CDR3 in DNA: TGCGCCAGCAGCCAAGATGAGGCCAGCGGGGGCACAGATACGCAGTATTTT. Translation: CASSQDEASGGTDTQYF.